This T cell receptor beta chain was recorded in a study of control samples from healthy donors and cancer patients. The ends were cut back, 0 bases at V and 7 bases at J, with 13 bases in the middle. There are 15 residues in the CDR3. Looked up from germline, CDR1 is SEHNR and CDR2 is FQNEAQ (reference sequence). TCRdb's table, derived via immunoSEQ multiplex PCR, lists solely in-frame clones and lacks some. The table lists roughly 120,000 clones, about 89% of them singletons. The TCR sequence derives from a man aged 45 to 65 in good health. This chain connects TRBV7-9 to TRBJ2-4, with a possible D match to TRBD2 (6 bases). Input material: blood. In nucleotides, the CDR3 is TGTGCCAGCAGCTTAGCGAGGGGAGGACGGAACATTCAGTACTTC. Translated: CASSLARGGRNIQYF.